The next 26 T cell receptor beta chains were all read from a single sample in a study of T-cell reconstitution after alpha-beta-depleted transplantation in children. The library targeted TCRbeta and was prepared with unique molecular identifiers. TCRdb ran MiXCR on the PCR reads and lists one entry per CDR3 protein. The table has 75,000 to 80,000 distinct CDR3 sequences, 15% to 20% seen once. The sequencing used PBMCs, mostly from graft donor cells, collected 360 days after TCRalphabeta/CD19-depleted stem cell transplant. These receptors came from a male patient between 2 and 15 years old who had a stem cell transplant for acute lymphoblastic leukemia, so the T cells may come from the graft donor.

This clonotype has only a few counts. This sequence joins TRBV7-9 and TRBJ2-5; D is possibly TRBD1 or TRBD2 (6 bases each). This CDR3 region has 14 residues. Trimming pared 5 bases from V and 6 bases from J, leaving 16 bases between. Per the germline V gene, CDR1 is SEHNR and CDR2 is FQNEAQ (reference sequence). This CDR3 reads CASSPGALDKTQYF. DNA for the CDR3: TGTGCCAGCAGCCCGGGGGCCCTAGATAAGACCCAGTACTTC.

The V gene is TRBV9, the J gene TRBJ2-3, with TRBD2 identical over 12 bases. The V segment lost 2 bases and the J segment 3 bases; nucleotides outside the gene matches: 4. The CDR3 sequence is 16 residues long. CDR1 is SGDLS, CDR2 YYNGEE, per germline. CDR3 nucleotides: TGTGCCAGCAGCGTGACTAGCGGGAGTTTTACAGATACGCAGTATTTT. It translates to CASSVTSGSFTDTQYF.

Notes on this clonotype: The DNA is omitted, as the CDR3 cannot be located on it reliably, and the CDR3 follows TCRdb's listing. CDR3: CISVSEAVKTSGRSGEQFF. The chain combines TRBV7-5 with TRBJ2-1; the DNA was not compared with TRBD2, the D call given in the table. TRBV7-5 is marked as a pseudogene. The CDR3 adds up to 19 amino acids, both ends counted.

The V and J genes are TRBV5-4 and TRBJ2-7; TRBD2 matches at 7 bases. The length of the CDR3 is 15 residues. CDR1 SGHNT and CDR2 YYREEE come from the germline V gene (reference sequence). V dropped 4 bases and J dropped 2; count of bases not matched to a gene: 9. This CDR3 is CASSPRGGSPYEQYF. CDR3 bases: TGTGCCAGCAGCCCGCGGGGCGGGAGCCCCTACGAGCAGTACTTC.

This clonotype showed up just a few times. The rearrangement joins TRBV6-1 to TRBJ1-1; perhaps TRBD1 as D (5 bases). Trimming left V 6 bases short and J 1 base short, with 12 bases between. The CDR3 consists of 14 residues. CDR1 MNHNS and CDR2 SASEGT come from the germline V gene. CDR3 coding DNA: TGTGCCAGCAGCCGACAGACGGGGAACACTGAAGCTTTCTTT. Protein sequence: CASSRQTGNTEAFF.

This clonotype was seen at least ten times. The chain couples TRBV7-9 to TRBJ1-2, with 7 bases aligning to TRBD1. Germline CDR1 reads SEHNR; CDR2 reads FQNEAQ (reference sequence). With V trimmed by 5 bases and J by 3 bases, 9 bases remained unmatched. The CDR3 is made up of 15 amino acids. The CDR3 sequence: CASSPRDRKYYGYTF. In DNA, the CDR3 is TGTGCCAGCAGCCCACGGGACAGAAAATACTATGGCTACACCTTC.

The CDR3 here is CASSYSSGRPLYNEQFF. DNA for the CDR3: TGTGCCAGCAGTTACTCGAGCGGGAGACCCCTTTACAATGAGCAGTTCTTC. This chain connects TRBV6-5 to TRBJ2-1, with 8 bases that match TRBD2. J was trimmed by 4 bases and V by 0 bases; bases with no gene match: 8. This CDR3 is 17 amino acids long. Looked up from germline, CDR1 is MNHEY and CDR2 is SVGAGI.

The chain recombines TRBV7-2 with TRBJ1-4; no definite D call. CDR3 length: 15 residues. Germline V CDR1 and CDR2: SGHTA, FQGNSA. Trimming stripped 2 bases from V and 7 bases from J, with 14 bases between. In DNA form, the CDR3 reads TGTGCCAGCAGCTTACAAAGGGCGGTGGGTGAAAAACTGTTTTTT. Translated: CASSLQRAVGEKLFF.

The gene calls are TRBV11-1 and TRBJ2-6; possibly TRBD1 for D (7 bases). Between the trimmed V and J ends, which lost 5 bases and 0 bases, there was a span of 17 bases. Germline CDR1 is SGHAT and CDR2 is FQDESV (reference sequence). The CDR3 is made up of 18 amino acids. Here the CDR3 DNA reads TGTGCCAGCAGCCCTAGGGCAGGGGGGAACTCTGGGGCCAACGTCCTGACTTTC. Its translation is CASSPRAGGNSGANVLTF.

This clonotype was observed at least ten times. The chain is built from TRBV15 and TRBJ2-7, with TRBD2 matching over 9 bases. V was clipped by 1 base and J by 4 bases; unmatched bases: 8. CDR1 and CDR2 (germline): LNHNV, YYDKDF (reference sequence). This CDR3 comprises 16 residues. The CDR3 DNA reads as TGTGCCACCAGCAGAGGGAGCGGGAGGTCAGGTTACGAGCAGTACTTC. Amino acid sequence: CATSRGSGRSGYEQYF. The entire variable domain, with the rest obtained from reference TRBV15 and TRBJ2-7, is as follows: DAMVIQNPRYQVTQFGKPVTLSCSQTLNHNVMYWYQQKSSQAPKLLFHYYDKDFNNEADTPDNFQSRRPNTSFCFLDIRSPGLGDTAMYLCATSRGSGRSGYEQYFGPGTRLTVT.

The chain employs TRBV7-8 and TRBJ2-1; 8 bases are shared with TRBD2. Germline assignment: CDR1 SGHVS and CDR2 FQNEAQ. There are 15 residues in the CDR3. J was trimmed by 2 bases and V by 5 bases; bases with no gene match: 5. The CDR3 bases are TGTGCCAGCAGCCGAAGCGGGGGTACCTACAATGAGCAGTTCTTC. Translation: CASSRSGGTYNEQFF.

This clonotype has just one count. V and J are TRBV24-1 and TRBJ2-5, with 10 nucleotides matching TRBD2. Germline CDR1 KGHDR, CDR2 SFDVKD. V lost 1 base to trimming and J lost 3 bases; unmatched junction nucleotides: 10. The CDR3 length is 18 residues. The DNA of the CDR3 is TGTGCCACCAGTGATTTACCCCCCCGGACTAGCGGAAAAGAGACCCAGTACTTC. Protein sequence: CATSDLPPRTSGKETQYF.

The J gene is TRBJ1-1, the V gene TRBV20-1; D unclear. The CDR3 loop spans 11 amino acids. Germline CDR1 DFQATT, CDR2 SNEGSKA (reference sequence). Trimming shortened V by 3 bases and J by 0 bases, and 2 bases separated the two germline ends. CDR3 region: CSASMNTEAFF. The CDR3 bases are TGCAGTGCTAGTATGAACACTGAAGCTTTCTTT.

The chain uses TRBV4-1 and TRBJ2-1, with 7 bases fitting TRBD2. Looked up from germline, CDR1 is MGHRA and CDR2 is YSYEKL. The V segment lost 1 base and the J segment 2 bases; nucleotides outside the gene matches: 5. This CDR3 contains 16 residues. CDR3 protein: CASSQGGGGPYNEQFF. The CDR3 DNA sequence: TGCGCCAGCAGCCAAGGGGGGGGAGGGCCCTACAATGAGCAGTTCTTC.

A few counts support this clonotype. The V and J genes are TRBV4-1 and TRBJ2-3; a weak D match, TRBD1 (6 bases). V lost 0 bases to trimming and J lost 0 bases, with 13 bases between them. This CDR3 is built from 17 residues. Germline V gene lookup returns CDR1 MGHRA and CDR2 YSYEKL. The CDR3 protein is CASSQDMGAASTDTQYF. CDR3 nucleotides: TGCGCCAGCAGCCAAGATATGGGGGCTGCTAGCACAGATACGCAGTATTTT.

The rearrangement links TRBV27 to TRBJ2-1; perhaps TRBD1 as D (5 bases). Trimming removed 7 bases at V and 4 bases at J, with 17 bases between. The CDR3 runs 15 residues. Germline V CDR1 and CDR2: MNHEY, SMNVEV (reference sequence). The CDR3 coding sequence is TGTGCCAGCATTTACCAGGGCCGGCTTTACAATGAGCAGTTCTTC. Its protein product is CASIYQGRLYNEQFF.

The sample holds a few counts of this clonotype. The chain links TRBV20-1 to TRBJ1-1, with a possible D match to TRBD1 (6 bases). This CDR3 comprises 15 residues. The ends were cut back, 0 bases at V and 3 bases at J, with 14 bases in the middle. The V gene's germline CDR1 is DFQATT and CDR2 SNEGSKA (reference sequence). The CDR3, as DNA: TGCAGTGCTAGAGATTTCGGGGGGCGAGACACTGAAGCTTTCTTT. Amino acids: CSARDFGGRDTEAFF.

This clonotype was detected once. The chain carries TRBV21-1 and TRBJ2-7. TRBV21-1 is classified as a pseudogene. The CDR3 contains 14 residues. The CDR3 DNA reads TGTGCCAGCAGCAAGAGCGGGAGGCTCTACGAGCAGTACTTC. As protein: CASSKSGRLYEQYF.

V and J are TRBV5-1 and TRBJ2-7; maybe TRBD2 (6 bases). V gave up 4 bases and J gave up 4 bases, with 18 bases separating them. Germline CDR1 SGHRS, CDR2 YFSETQ. There are 15 residues in the CDR3. The CDR3 DNA sequence: TGCGCCAGCAGCCCTTCTGGCGGGAACAGGTACGAGCAGTACTTC. Translated, it gives CASSPSGGNRYEQYF.

The DNA for the CDR3 is TGCAGCGTTCGCGAAGGGCCGACTGAAGCTTTCTTT. Its translation is CSVREGPTEAFF. The chain recombines TRBV29-1 with TRBJ1-1; unclear D gene. The CDR3 length is 12 residues. V was cut by 5 bases and J by 5 bases, with 12 bases left in between. Germline loops: CDR1 SQVTM, CDR2 ANQGSEA.

This clonotype was observed at least ten times. The chain uses TRBV5-1 and TRBJ1-6; D gene ambiguous. The CDR3 contains 17 residues. The germline gives CDR1 SGHRS, CDR2 YFSETQ. The germline V and J ends were trimmed by 0 bases and 0 bases, with 10 bases remaining between them. The CDR3 is CASSLALQSSYNSPLHF. CDR3 sequence (DNA): TGCGCCAGCAGCTTGGCACTTCAGAGCTCCTATAATTCACCCCTCCACTTT.

The chain carries TRBV5-1 and TRBJ1-2; D call uncertain. The CDR3 runs to 12 residues. Germline CDR1 is SGHRS and CDR2 is YFSETQ. The V end was cut by 5 bases, the J end by 8 bases, with 13 bases between. CDR3 DNA: TGCGCCAGCAGTTTTCCCGGTGGGGGCTACACCTTC. As protein: CASSFPGGGYTF.

Concerning this clonotype: This could be a read error, since a much larger clone is one nucleotide away. CDR3 in amino acids: CANSHHRGRRTDTQYF. CDR3 coding DNA: TGTGCCAACAGCCATCACAGGGGGCGCCGGACAGATACGCAGTATTTT. The gene calls are TRBV7-9 and TRBJ2-3, with 9 bases identical to TRBD1. Looked up from germline, CDR1 is SEHNR and CDR2 is FQNEAQ (reference sequence). The CDR3 runs 16 residues.

The sample holds a few counts of this clonotype. V gene TRBV7-9 combines with J gene TRBJ2-3; no clear D. The V gene lost 2 bases and the J gene lost 7 bases, with 19 bases spanning the gap. Germline loops: CDR1 SEHNR, CDR2 FQNEAQ (reference sequence). The CDR3 runs to 16 residues. The CDR3 region has the DNA TGTGCCAGCAGCTTATATCCTAGGATGGGCCCCTATACGCAGTATTTT. Encoded protein: CASSLYPRMGPYTQYF.

This clonotype appeared many times. This chain links TRBV11-2 with TRBJ2-3; D is ambiguous. Between the trimmed V and J ends, which lost 3 bases and 0 bases, there was a span of 7 bases. Germline-derived CDR1 and CDR2 are SGHAT and FQNNGV. This CDR3 has 14 amino acids. The CDR3 coding sequence is TGTGCCAGCAGCTTGAGGCCCAGCACAGATACGCAGTATTTT. This translates into CASSLRPSTDTQYF.

The chain has TRBV6-1 and TRBJ2-4, with TRBD1 as a possible D gene (7 bases). The CDR3 is 14 residues long. The germline gives CDR1 MNHNS, CDR2 SASEGT. V was trimmed by 3 bases and J by 9 bases, leaving 15 bases between them. The CDR3, as DNA: TGTGCCAGCAGTGAGACAGGGCGGGAATCCATTCAGTACTTC. This sequence encodes CASSETGRESIQYF.